A selection of T cell receptor beta chains follows, all from one sample in a study of blood T cells in healthy people across ages. Each CDR3 protein gets one entry after TCRdb re-called the 5' RACE reads with MiXCR. The repertoire consists of over 1,500,000 distinct CDR3 sequences, with around 40% occurring once and the leading ten covering roughly 23%. Source material: blood. These receptors all stem from a human donor in good health. The CDR3 runs from the conserved cysteine through the conserved F or W. The order of the fields is CDR3 DNA, CDR3 protein, J gene, clone size, D gene, V gene. The D gene is left open where the match is weak. A row's size may be missing; if present it is once, few, many or a size class.

TGCAGTGCTAGAGGGGGGACCCCAGTCGGTACGCAGTATTTT	CSARGGTPVGTQYF	TRBJ2-3	few	NA	TRBV20-1
TGCAGCGTTGGTCGTCCCGGGCTGATCTACAATGAGCAGTTCTTC	CSVGRPGLIYNEQFF	TRBJ2-1	NA	NA	TRBV29-1
TGCAGTGCTAGAAGAGGGACAGTTTACAATGAGCAGTTCTTC	CSARRGTVYNEQFF	TRBJ2-1	NA	TRBD1	TRBV20-1
TGCAGTGCTAGACTGGTGTACAATGAGCAGTTCTTC	CSARLVYNEQFF	TRBJ2-1	NA	NA	TRBV20-1
TGTGCCAGCAGCCAGGAGGTCGTCAGGGAAAAACTGTTTTTT	CASSQEVVREKLFF	TRBJ1-4	NA	NA	TRBV4-2
TGTACCACCAGTGATTTGACAGGGTTCACAGATACGCAGTATTTT	CTTSDLTGFTDTQYF	TRBJ2-3	NA	TRBD1	TRBV24-1
TGCGCCAGCAGCTGGGAACGGGGGAACTATGGCTACACCTTC	CASSWERGNYGYTF	TRBJ1-2	NA	NA	TRBV5-1
TGTGCCAGCAGCCAAGGGCACACTGAAGCTTTCTTT	CASSQGHTEAFF	TRBJ1-1	few	NA	TRBV3-1
TGCGGTGCTGCAGGGGCTATGAACACTGAAGCTTTCTTT	CGAAGAMNTEAFF	TRBJ1-1	NA	NA	TRBV20-1
TGTGCCAGCAGCGTTGGACAGGGTCTAGGTTCACCCCTCCACTTT	CASSVGQGLGSPLHF	TRBJ1-6	NA	TRBD1	TRBV9
TGCAGCGAGAGAAGGGGATCCACAGATACGCAGTATTTT	CSERRGSTDTQYF	TRBJ2-3	NA	NA	TRBV29-1
TGTGCCAGCAGTCCCCGACAGGCCCCCTACGAGCAGTACTTC	CASSPRQAPYEQYF	TRBJ2-7	NA	NA	TRBV6-2/TRBV6-3
TGTGCCAGCAGTGTTCAAAGCGGGGCCACAGATACGCAGTATTTT	CASSVQSGATDTQYF	TRBJ2-3	few	TRBD2	TRBV12-3/TRBV12-4
TGTGCCAGCAGTCCCCTTTCTACGCAGTATTTT	CASSPLSTQYF	TRBJ2-3	few	NA	TRBV7-9
TGTGCCAGCAGTTTTGGAGGGCGAGATTCACCCCTCCACTTT	CASSFGGRDSPLHF	TRBJ1-6	NA	NA	TRBV28
TGTGCCAGCAGCTTAAGGGCGACAGGGATCTACGAGCAGTACTTC	CASSLRATGIYEQYF	TRBJ2-7	NA	TRBD1	TRBV7-2
TGTGCCAGCAGCGGACGGGGGACGAGGACTGAAGCTTTCTTT	CASSGRGTRTEAFF	TRBJ1-1	NA	NA	TRBV9
TGCGCCAGCAGCCAGGGACAGGTGGCCCACGAGCAGTACTTC	CASSQGQVAHEQYF	TRBJ2-7	NA	TRBD1	TRBV5-1
TGTGCCAGCAGCCGAGGACAGGGAGGGGGCGAGCAGTACTTC	CASSRGQGGGEQYF	TRBJ2-7	NA	NA	TRBV7-3
TGTGCCAGCAGTCCGACAGGGGTTCCTGGCTACACCTTC	CASSPTGVPGYTF	TRBJ1-2	NA	TRBD1	TRBV12-3/TRBV12-4
TGCAGTGCTAGAGATTGGGACAGGGCGGGAGAAAAACTGTTTTTT	CSARDWDRAGEKLFF	TRBJ1-4	few	TRBD1	TRBV20-1
TGTGCCAGCAGTTACCACAACCGGGATACGCAGTATTTT	CASSYHNRDTQYF	TRBJ2-3	NA	NA	TRBV6-2/TRBV6-3
TGTGCCACCAGTGATTTGCACGGCAGGGAGAGCACAGATACGCAGTATTTT	CATSDLHGRESTDTQYF	TRBJ2-3	once	NA	TRBV24-1
TGTGCCAGCAGTTTTTGGAAGGGCGAGCAGTACTTC	CASSFWKGEQYF	TRBJ2-7	few	NA	TRBV12-3/TRBV12-4
TGCGCCAGCAGCCCTAACAGGGGGGGTACCTACGAGCAGTACTTC	CASSPNRGGTYEQYF	TRBJ2-7	NA	NA	TRBV5-1
TGTGCCAGCAGCCCGGGGGGGGGGCATGAAAAACTGTTTTTT	CASSPGGGHEKLFF	TRBJ1-4	few	NA	TRBV7-9
TGTGCCAGCAGACTTAATGCAGGGGAGGGAGATACGCAGTATTTT	CASRLNAGEGDTQYF	TRBJ2-3	NA	NA	TRBV6-5
TGCAGCGTTGATGGGGGGCCAGGTGGCTACACCTTC	CSVDGGPGGYTF	TRBJ1-2	NA	NA	TRBV29-1
TGTGCCAGCTCAGAAGCGGGGGCATCCTACGAGCAGTACTTC	CASSEAGASYEQYF	TRBJ2-7	few	TRBD2	TRBV18
TGTGCCAGCAGCCCGACAGGGACCGACTATAATTCACCCCTCCACTTT	CASSPTGTDYNSPLHF	TRBJ1-6	few	TRBD1	TRBV12-3/TRBV12-4
TGCGCCAGCAGCTTGGATTCAGGAACCAGCACAGATACGCAGTATTTT	CASSLDSGTSTDTQYF	TRBJ2-3	NA	NA	TRBV5-1
TGCAGCGTTGACAGACTTTTGGATGAGCAGTTCTTC	CSVDRLLDEQFF	TRBJ2-1	few	NA	TRBV29-1
TGCAGCGTTATAATCCAGAATAGCAATCAGCCCCAGCATTTT	CSVIIQNSNQPQHF	TRBJ1-5	few	NA	TRBV29-1
TGTGCCAGCAGCCAAGTGGGAAATGACTATGGCTACACCTTC	CASSQVGNDYGYTF	TRBJ1-2	few	NA	TRBV4-2
TGTGCCAGCAGCAAAGCACCCTGGGACAGGCTCTATGGCTACACCTTC	CASSKAPWDRLYGYTF	TRBJ1-2	few	NA	TRBV21-1
TGCGCCAGCAGCCAAGAGATACGGGATACGCAGTATTTT	CASSQEIRDTQYF	TRBJ2-3	many	NA	TRBV4-3
TGTGCCAGCAGCCCCAGGCCGGGGTGGGGTTACACTGAAGCTTTCTTT	CASSPRPGWGYTEAFF	TRBJ1-1	NA	NA	TRBV13
TGCAGCGTGGAGGACTCACAGGGTTTTGGAGCTTTCTTT	CSVEDSQGFGAFF	TRBJ1-1	NA	NA	TRBV29-1
TGTGCCAGCAGTTACACAGGGGGGAATGAAAAACTGTTTTTT	CASSYTGGNEKLFF	TRBJ1-4	NA	TRBD1	TRBV6-6
TGTGCCAGCAGCCCTAATTTTCTGACAGCCCTTAATGAGCAGTACTTC	CASSPNFLTALNEQYF	TRBJ2-7	once	NA	TRBV7-9
TGTGCCAGCAGCTTGGGATCTGAACGACATGGCTACACCTTC	CASSLGSERHGYTF	TRBJ1-2	NA	NA	TRBV5-6
TGTGCCAGCAGTAATTTCGCTGGGTTAGCACCCCTCCACTTT	CASSNFAGLAPLHF	TRBJ1-6	NA	NA	TRBV12-3/TRBV12-4
TGTGCCATCAGTGAGTCCCTAGCGGGGGGCTGGAATGAGCAGTTCTTC	CAISESLAGGWNEQFF	TRBJ2-1	few	TRBD2	TRBV10-3
TGCAGCGTTGAGCCCACAACCGATACGCAGTATTTT	CSVEPTTDTQYF	TRBJ2-3	few	NA	TRBV29-1
TGTGCCAGCAGCCCCGGATGGGGCCTTACCTACGAGCAGTACTTC	CASSPGWGLTYEQYF	TRBJ2-7	NA	NA	TRBV7-2
TGTGCCAGCAGTCCACAGGGATCAGGGACCCAGCATTTT	CASSPQGSGTQHF	TRBJ1-5	NA	NA	TRBV7-2
TGCAGTGCTAGTACAGGTTCGGGCCACTACGAGCAGTACTTC	CSASTGSGHYEQYF	TRBJ2-7	few	NA	TRBV20-1
TGTGCTAGTGGTTTGAGGGACAGGGCCAAGACCTCCTACGAGCAGTACTTC	CASGLRDRAKTSYEQYF	TRBJ2-7	NA	TRBD1	TRBV12-5
TGTGCCAGCAGCCATCTAGCGAACAATGAGCAGTTCTTC	CASSHLANNEQFF	TRBJ2-1	few	NA	TRBV7-8
TGTGCCAGCAGCTTAAATGAACAGCGAATACGGGGCTACACCTTC	CASSLNEQRIRGYTF	TRBJ1-2	few	NA	TRBV7-9
TGTGCCATCAGTGCCGCGGTGAACACTGAAGCTTTCTTT	CAISAAVNTEAFF	TRBJ1-1	NA	NA	TRBV10-3
TGTGCCAGCAGTTGGAGATTAATGGACAGGGAATACAACGAGCAGTACTTC	CASSWRLMDREYNEQYF	TRBJ2-7	NA	TRBD1	TRBV6-2/TRBV6-3
TGTGCCAGCAGCCCATTTAGCGGGGGGAGCTCTGGGGCCAACGTCCTGACTTTC	CASSPFSGGSSGANVLTF	TRBJ2-6	NA	TRBD2	TRBV3-1
TGTGCCAGCTCACCACCGCTTGACAGCCAAGAGACCCAGTACTTC	CASSPPLDSQETQYF	TRBJ2-5	NA	NA	TRBV18
TGTGCCAGCAGCTACGACGGGACAACAGAAGAGACCCAGTACTTC	CASSYDGTTEETQYF	TRBJ2-5	NA	NA	TRBV27
TGCGCCAGCAGCCAAGGGCTTGATTCAGGGACCCAGTACTTC	CASSQGLDSGTQYF	TRBJ2-5	NA	NA	TRBV4-1
TGTGCCAGCAGCTTAATCCCTGTGGGGGCCGGGGAGCTGTTTTTT	CASSLIPVGAGELFF	TRBJ2-2	NA	NA	TRBV7-3